The 3 T cell receptor beta chains below all came from one sample that was sequenced in a study of T cell responses to AZD1222 COVID-19 vaccine. Data came from immunoSEQ multiplex PCR; TCRdb stores just in-frame clones and leaves some out. The data show 130,000 to 150,000 clones, 88% seen once. The sequencing used peripheral blood, collected on day 0 of AZD1222 vaccination. The receptors were sampled from an adult in good health.

V usage is TRBV6-5 and J usage is TRBJ1-5; 12 nucleotides align to TRBD1. CDR3 size: 15 residues. The ends lost 5 bases at V and 6 bases at J; junction bases unmatched: 5. Germline V lookup: CDR1 MNHEY, CDR2 SVGAGI. The CDR3 here is CASSPGTGGVQPQHF. The CDR3 DNA sequence: TGTGCCAGCAGTCCGGGGACAGGGGGCGTTCAGCCCCAGCATTTT.

This clone was detected only once. This chain links TRBV10-3 with TRBJ2-1, with 9 bases lining up with TRBD2. The CDR3 spans 17 residues. J lost 4 bases, V lost 0 bases, and 7 bases had no gene match. Germline CDR1 is ENHRY and CDR2 is SYGVKD. In nucleotides, the CDR3 is TGTGCCATCAGTGAGTCTAGGGCTAGCGGGGATTACAATGAGCAGTTCTTC. It specifies CAISESRASGDYNEQFF.

The rearrangement uses TRBV24-1 and TRBJ2-3, with TRBD1 matching over 9 bases. CDR1 and CDR2 (germline): KGHDR, SFDVKD. The CDR3 loop spans 16 amino acids. With 3 bases clipped from V and 1 base from J, the junction kept 4 bases outside the gene matches. Here the CDR3 DNA reads TGTGCCACCAGTGATCTTCGACAGGGGGGCACAGATACGCAGTATTTT. Its protein product is CATSDLRQGGTDTQYF.